This T cell receptor beta chain stems from a study of T cells after yellow fever vaccination. TCRdb redid the calling of the 5' RACE reads with MiXCR, one entry per CDR3 protein. The sample lists over 110,000 distinct CDR3 sequences, around 7.7% occurring once. The table lists this clonotype with many counts. The receptor was isolated from a man in his thirties or forties who received the YFV17D yellow fever vaccine. Specimen: CD4+ T cells sorted from PBMCs, collected 5 days after the yellow fever booster vaccination.

CDR3 DNA: TGCAGTGCTAGTGGGGGTTCCACCGGGGAGCTGTTTTTT. Translation gives CSASGGSTGELFF. The gene calls are TRBV20-1 and TRBJ2-2, with D possibly being TRBD1 or TRBD2 (5 bases each). The germline V and J ends were trimmed by 3 bases and 4 bases, with 9 bases remaining between them. Germline CDR1 and CDR2: DFQATT and SNEGSKA (reference sequence). The CDR3 is 13 residues long.